A single sample is the source of the 2 T cell receptor beta chains below, sequenced in a study of Graves' ophthalmopathy and Graves' hyperthyroidism. Amplification targeted the TCR beta CDR3 regions, with RNA transcripts as the source material. Investigators did first-round RT-PCR with HTBI primers, then second-round multiplex PCR. TCRdb redid the calling of the multiplex PCR reads with MiXCR, one entry per CDR3 protein. This sample carries 350,000 to 450,000 distinct CDR3 sequences, around 21% of them seen once, and the ten largest clones take 2.5% to 3%. The material sequenced was peripheral blood. These receptors originate from a young woman with stable Graves' hyperthyroidism.

This clonotype was picked up many times. The gene calls are TRBV30 and TRBJ1-2, with a weak D call TRBD1 (5 bases). The length of the CDR3 is 13 residues. V shed 3 bases and J shed 3 bases, with 11 bases lying between them. Germline CDR1 GTSNPN, CDR2 SVGIG (reference sequence). CDR3 sequence (DNA): TGTGCCTGGAGGGGGGTATGGGACTATGGCTACACCTTC. Its protein product is CAWRGVWDYGYTF.

The chain employs TRBV6-4 and TRBJ1-1; possibly TRBD1 for D (5 bases). V was pared by 6 bases and J by 1 base, with 9 bases between. Germline V lookup: CDR1 MRHNA, CDR2 SNTAGT. CDR3 length equals 13 residues. CDR3 sequence (DNA): TGTGCCAGCAGGAGCGGGGGGAACACTGAAGCTTTCTTT. Its translation is CASRSGGNTEAFF.